The 9 T cell receptor beta chains listed next were all sequenced from one sample in a study of T cell responses to AZD1222 COVID-19 vaccine. Profiling relied on immunoSEQ multiplex PCR, and the TCRdb table lists in-frame clones only, not all of them. The data contain more than 95,000 clones, roughly 90% of them singletons. This sample comprised peripheral blood, obtained on day 0 of AZD1222 vaccination. All receptors derive from an adult in good health.

The V and J genes are TRBV7-2 and TRBJ2-7; 10 positions match TRBD2. The CDR3 runs 15 residues. Unmatched junction bases numbered 7, after V lost 5 bases and J lost 3 bases. Germline CDR1 and CDR2: SGHTA and FQGNSA. In nucleotides, the CDR3 is TGTGCCAGCAGCCCGCATAGCGGGGGGCTCTACGAGCAGTACTTC. Translating it yields CASSPHSGGLYEQYF.

The chain combines TRBV7-9 with TRBJ1-2; maybe TRBD1 (5 bases). The CDR3 has 17 residues. The ends were cut back, 2 bases at V and 6 bases at J, with 22 bases in the middle. The germline gives CDR1 SEHNR, CDR2 FQNEAQ (reference sequence). The CDR3 DNA is TGTGCCAGCAGCTTATCGGGGACCAGTCGACAGTCGAATGGCTACACCTTC. This codes for CASSLSGTSRQSNGYTF.

The genes are TRBV5-6 and TRBJ2-7; 15 bases line up with TRBD2. J lost 3 bases, V lost 4 bases, and 2 bases had no gene match. CDR3 length: 15 residues. CDR1 SGHDT and CDR2 YYEEEE come from the germline V gene. Here the CDR3 reads CASSPGLAGGYEQYF. The CDR3 nucleotides read TGTGCCAGCAGCCCGGGACTAGCGGGGGGCTACGAGCAGTACTTC.

The chain is built from TRBV27 and TRBJ1-1; possibly TRBD1 for D (5 bases). Deletions cut 3 bases from V and 4 bases from J, with 9 bases between. Germline values: CDR1 MNHEY, CDR2 SMNVEV (reference sequence). The CDR3 extends over 13 amino acids. The CDR3 sequence is CASSLSGGTEAFF. CDR3 nucleotides: TGTGCCAGCAGTTTGTCGGGGGGCACTGAAGCTTTCTTT.

The chain combines TRBV7-3 with TRBJ2-1, with D possibly TRBD1 on 6 matching bases. Germline V gene data show CDR1 as SGHTA and CDR2 as FQGTGA. This CDR3 comprises 13 residues. V was trimmed by 5 bases and J by 8 bases, leaving 13 bases between them. The DNA for the CDR3 is TGTGCCAGCAGCATCCAGGGGTCGGATGAGCAGTTCTTC. It encodes CASSIQGSDEQFF. The full variable domain, in which reference TRBV7-3 and TRBJ2-1 provide the parts outside the CDR3, is GAGVSQTPSNKVTEKGKYVELRCDPISGHTALYWYRQSLGQGPEFLIYFQGTGAADDSGLPNDRFFAVRPEGSVSTLKIQRTERGDSAVYLCASSIQGSDEQFFGPGTRLTVL.

The CDR3 here is CASRSWASTDTQYF. In DNA, the CDR3 is TGTGCCAGTAGGTCTTGGGCAAGCACAGATACGCAGTATTTT. This sequence joins TRBV19 and TRBJ2-3; D unclear. The CDR3 spans 14 residues. Germline lookup yields CDR1 LNHDA and CDR2 SQIVND (reference sequence). Trimming pared 6 bases from V and 0 bases from J, leaving 10 bases between. Complete variable domain (other parts from reference TRBV19 and TRBJ2-3): DGGITQSPKYLFRKEGQNVTLSCEQNLNHDAMYWYRQDPGQGLRLIYYSQIVNDFQKGDIAEGYSVSREKKESFPLTVTSAQKNPTAFYLCASRSWASTDTQYFGPGTRLTVL.

V usage is TRBV19 and J usage is TRBJ2-4, with a weak D call TRBD2 (5 bases). This CDR3 is built from 15 residues. The V end lost 4 bases, the J end lost 1 base, and 11 bases lay between the germline ends. From germline, CDR1 is LNHDA and CDR2 SQIVND (reference sequence). In nucleotides, the CDR3 is TGTGCCAGTAGTAATGATCCGGGGGCCAAAAACATTCAGTACTTC. As protein: CASSNDPGAKNIQYF.

This clone is a singleton in its sample. The rearrangement joins TRBV11-2 to TRBJ2-7, with 10 bases that match TRBD1. This CDR3 region has 15 residues. J was trimmed by 5 bases and V by 5 bases; bases with no gene match: 9. Germline CDR1 and CDR2: SGHAT and FQNNGV. This chain's CDR3 is CASSLLGDRGNEQYF. CDR3 sequence (DNA): TGTGCCAGCAGCCTCCTCGGGGACAGGGGTAACGAGCAGTACTTC.

The V call is TRBV19, the J call TRBJ2-2; D might be TRBD1 or TRBD2, each matching 5 bases. This CDR3 is built from 14 residues. Germline V gene sequence: CDR1 LNHDA, CDR2 SQIVND (reference sequence). V shed 4 bases and J shed 1 base, with 7 bases lying between them. As DNA, the CDR3 is TGTGCCAGTAGTAGGGACCAGAACACCGGGGAGCTGTTTTTT. Translating it yields CASSRDQNTGELFF.